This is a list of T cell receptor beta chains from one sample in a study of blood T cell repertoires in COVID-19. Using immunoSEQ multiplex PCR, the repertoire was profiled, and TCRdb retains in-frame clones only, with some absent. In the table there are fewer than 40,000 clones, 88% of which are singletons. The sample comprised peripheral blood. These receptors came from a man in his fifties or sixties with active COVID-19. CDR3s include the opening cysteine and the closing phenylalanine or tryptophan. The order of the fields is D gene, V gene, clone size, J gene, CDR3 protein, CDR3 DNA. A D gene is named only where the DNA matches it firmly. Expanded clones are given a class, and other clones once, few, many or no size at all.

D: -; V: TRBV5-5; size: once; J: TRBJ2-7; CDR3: CASSFWRRALAEVKAYEQYF; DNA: -
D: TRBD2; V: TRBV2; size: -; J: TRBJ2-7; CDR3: CASRGLAGSRDEQYF; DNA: TGTGCCAGCAGGGGGCTAGCGGGGTCCAGGGACGAGCAGTACTTC
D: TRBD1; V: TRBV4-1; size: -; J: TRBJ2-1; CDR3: CASSQDDRDGNEQFF; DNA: TGCGCCAGCAGCCAAGATGACAGGGATGGCAATGAGCAGTTCTTC
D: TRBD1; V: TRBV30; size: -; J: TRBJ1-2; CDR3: CAWSASGTGMGYTF; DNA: TGTGCCTGGAGTGCTTCCGGGACAGGGATGGGCTACACCTTC
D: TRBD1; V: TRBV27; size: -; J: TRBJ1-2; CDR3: CASSQDDRVYGYTF; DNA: TGTGCCAGCAGTCAAGACGACAGGGTTTATGGCTACACCTTC
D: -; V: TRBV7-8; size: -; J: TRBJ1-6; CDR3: CASSLEVSRGYNSPLHF; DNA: TGTGCCAGCAGCTTAGAAGTGTCCAGGGGTTACAATTCACCCCTCCACTTT
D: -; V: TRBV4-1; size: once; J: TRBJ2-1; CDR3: CASSFRAESSYNEQFF; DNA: TGCGCCAGCTCCTTCCGAGCGGAAAGCTCCTACAATGAGCAGTTCTTC
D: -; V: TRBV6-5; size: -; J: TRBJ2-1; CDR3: CASSPRDGYNEQFF; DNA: TGTGCCAGCAGTCCCCGGGATGGCTACAATGAGCAGTTCTTC
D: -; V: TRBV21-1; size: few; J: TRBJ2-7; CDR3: CASSKTGVRGEQYF; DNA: TGTGCCAGCAGCAAGACAGGGGTAAGAGGCGAGCAGTACTTC
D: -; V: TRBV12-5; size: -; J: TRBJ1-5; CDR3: CASGSKAGGSNQPQHF; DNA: TGTGCTAGTGGATCTAAGGCGGGGGGCTCAAATCAGCCCCAGCATTTT
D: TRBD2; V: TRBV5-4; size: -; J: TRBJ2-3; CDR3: CASSHRTSGHTDTQYF; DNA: TGTGCCAGCAGCCACCGGACTAGCGGGCACACAGATACGCAGTATTTT
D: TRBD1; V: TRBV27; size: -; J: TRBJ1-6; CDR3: CASSWDRANSPLHF; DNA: TGTGCCAGCAGTTGGGACAGGGCTAATTCACCCCTCCACTTT
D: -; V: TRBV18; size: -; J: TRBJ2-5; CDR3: CASSPRNGAQETQYF; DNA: TGTGCCAGCTCGCCCCGGAACGGAGCTCAAGAGACCCAGTACTTC
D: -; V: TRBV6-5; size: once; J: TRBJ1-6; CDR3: CASTQYSPLHF; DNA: TGTGCCAGCACCCAGTATTCACCCCTCCACTTT
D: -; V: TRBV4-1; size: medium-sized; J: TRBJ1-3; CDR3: CASSQSQASSGNTIYF; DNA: TGCGCCAGCAGCCAATCACAGGCCAGCTCTGGAAACACCATATATTTT
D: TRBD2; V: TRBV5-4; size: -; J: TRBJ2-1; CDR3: CASSLASGAYNEQFF; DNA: TGTGCCAGCAGCTTGGCTAGCGGGGCTTACAATGAGCAGTTCTTC
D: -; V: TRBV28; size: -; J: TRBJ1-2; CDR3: CASSLTANYGYTF; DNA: TGTGCCAGCAGTTTAACAGCTAACTATGGCTACACCTTC
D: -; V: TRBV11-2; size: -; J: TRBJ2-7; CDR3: CASTRSGPYEQYF; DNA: TGTGCCAGCACCCGAAGCGGGCCCTACGAGCAGTACTTC
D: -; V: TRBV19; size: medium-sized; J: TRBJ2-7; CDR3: CASSDGRDISFYEQYF; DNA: TGTGCCAGTAGTGACGGCCGGGACATTAGTTTCTACGAGCAGTACTTC
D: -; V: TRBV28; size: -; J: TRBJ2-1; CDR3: CATLPGTGDNEQFF; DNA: TGTGCCACCCTCCCTGGGACTGGGGACAATGAGCAGTTCTTC
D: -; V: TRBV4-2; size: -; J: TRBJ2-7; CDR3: CASSQARPYEQYF; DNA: TGTGCCAGCAGCCAAGCTAGACCCTACGAGCAGTACTTC
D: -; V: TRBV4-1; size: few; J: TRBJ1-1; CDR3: CASSRTGSLNTEAFF; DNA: TGCGCCAGCAGCCGAACAGGGAGCCTGAACACTGAAGCTTTCTTT
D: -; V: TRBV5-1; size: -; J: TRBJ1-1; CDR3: CASSLEAGDTEAFF; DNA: TGCGCCAGCAGCTTGGAGGCAGGGGACACTGAAGCTTTCTTT
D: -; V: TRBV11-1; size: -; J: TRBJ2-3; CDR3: CASSRRDTRTDTQYF; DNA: TGTGCCAGCAGCCGCCGGGACACCCGCACAGATACGCAGTATTTT
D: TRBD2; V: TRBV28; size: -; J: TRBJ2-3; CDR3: CASSPSGTSGGRDTQYF; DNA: TGTGCCAGCAGTCCATCCGGGACTAGCGGGGGCAGGGATACGCAGTATTTT
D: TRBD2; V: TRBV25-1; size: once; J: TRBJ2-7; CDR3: CASSSPGLAGGEQYF; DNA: TGTGCCAGCAGTAGTCCGGGACTAGCGGGAGGGGAGCAGTACTTC
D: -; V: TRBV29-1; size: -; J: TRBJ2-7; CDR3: CSAGDGGYEQYF; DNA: TGCAGCGCCGGGGATGGTGGCTACGAGCAGTACTTC
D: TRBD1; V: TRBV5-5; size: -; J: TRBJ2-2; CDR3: CASSPGTGRNTGELFF; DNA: TGTGCCAGCAGCCCCGGGACAGGCCGCAACACCGGGGAGCTGTTTTTT
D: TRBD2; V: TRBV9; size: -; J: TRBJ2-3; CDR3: CASSVIGLAGRSDTQYF; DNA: TGTGCCAGCAGCGTAATCGGACTAGCGGGAAGATCGGATACGCAGTATTTT
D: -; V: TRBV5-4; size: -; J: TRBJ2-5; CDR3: CASSFTKRAGGGETQYF; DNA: TGTGCCAGCAGCTTTACGAAAAGGGCAGGCGGAGGGGAGACCCAGTACTTC
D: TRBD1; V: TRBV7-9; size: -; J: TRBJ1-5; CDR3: CASSRTGGYSNQPQHF; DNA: TGTGCCAGCAGCCGGACAGGGGGCTATAGCAATCAGCCCCAGCATTTT
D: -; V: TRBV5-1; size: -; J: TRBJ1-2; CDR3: CASNLGRVADGYTF; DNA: TGCGCCAGCAACCTGGGGCGGGTAGCGGATGGCTACACCTTC
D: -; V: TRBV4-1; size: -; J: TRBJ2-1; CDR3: CASSTLVSQFF; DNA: TGCGCCAGCAGCACACTAGTCAGCCAGTTCTTC
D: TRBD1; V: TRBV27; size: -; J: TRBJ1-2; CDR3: CASSSMPTGPSYGYTF; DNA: TGTGCCAGCAGTTCTATGCCGACAGGGCCCTCGTATGGCTACACCTTC
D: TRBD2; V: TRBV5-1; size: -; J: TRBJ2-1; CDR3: CASSFTGEGYNEQFF; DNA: TGCGCCAGCAGCTTCACGGGGGAGGGCTACAATGAGCAGTTCTTC
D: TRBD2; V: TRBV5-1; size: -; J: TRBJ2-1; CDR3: CASSLGTSGLHEQFF; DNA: TGCGCCAGCAGCTTGGGGACTAGCGGGCTCCATGAGCAGTTCTTC
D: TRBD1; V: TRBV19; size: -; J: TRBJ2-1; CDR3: CASSIGDRSYNEQFF; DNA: TGTGCCAGTAGTATAGGGGACAGGTCGTACAATGAGCAGTTCTTC